The sequence of this T cell receptor (beta chain) was determined in a study of cytomegalovirus exposure and HLA in healthy donors. For the study at large: A prior analysis found about 110 million unique TCR beta sequences from approximately 200 million T cells.

Regarding the study as a whole: Researchers counted 164 TCR beta chains as cytomegalovirus-associated. Highly shared variants forming one cluster were likely a sequencing artifact. With later analysis, a missense DCLRE1C variant became linked to TCR beta V- and J-gene trimming.

The J segment lost 6 bases and the V segment lost 0 bases, leaving 6 bases of the junction unmatched. Germline assignment: CDR1 SGHRS and CDR2 YFSETQ. CDR3 length equals 15 residues. PCR involved 60 Vbeta and 13 Jbeta primers. Generated by immunoSEQ multiplex PCR, the TCRdb table keeps only in-frame clones and is missing some. Of fewer than 200,000 clones in the sample, roughly 79% were seen once. Concerning this clone itself: Its antigen remains unknown.

The clonotype originates from a woman aged 45-65 years in good health and CMV-seronegative. The sequencing sample was made of PBMCs. The gene calls are TRBV5-1 and TRBJ2-1; 7 bases line up with TRBD1. The CDR3 here is CASSLGDRVINEQFF. The CDR3 region has the DNA TGCGCCAGCAGCTTGGGTGACAGGGTAATCAATGAGCAGTTCTTC.